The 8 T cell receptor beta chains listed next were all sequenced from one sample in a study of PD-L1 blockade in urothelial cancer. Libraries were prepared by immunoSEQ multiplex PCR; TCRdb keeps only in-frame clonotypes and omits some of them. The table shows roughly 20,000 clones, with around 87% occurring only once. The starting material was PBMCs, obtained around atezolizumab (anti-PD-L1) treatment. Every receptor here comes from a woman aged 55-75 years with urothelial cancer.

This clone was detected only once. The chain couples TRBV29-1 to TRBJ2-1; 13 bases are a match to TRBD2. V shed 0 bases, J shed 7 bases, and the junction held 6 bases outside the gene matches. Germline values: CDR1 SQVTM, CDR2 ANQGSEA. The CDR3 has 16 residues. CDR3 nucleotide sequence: TGCAGCGTTGAAGACGGGCGGACTAGCGGGGGAAATGAGCAGTTCTTC. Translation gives CSVEDGRTSGGNEQFF.

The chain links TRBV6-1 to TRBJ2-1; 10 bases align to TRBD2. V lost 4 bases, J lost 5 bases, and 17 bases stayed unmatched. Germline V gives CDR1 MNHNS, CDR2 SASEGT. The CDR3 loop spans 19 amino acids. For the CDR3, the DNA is TGTGCCAGCAGTGGAACTCTAGCGGGAGTAACTTCACCTGACAATGAGCAGTTCTTC. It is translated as CASSGTLAGVTSPDNEQFF.

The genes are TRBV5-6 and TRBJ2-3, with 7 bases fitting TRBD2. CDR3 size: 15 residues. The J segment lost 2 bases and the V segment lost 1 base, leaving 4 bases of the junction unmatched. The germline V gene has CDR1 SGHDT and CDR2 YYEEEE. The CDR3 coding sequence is TGTGCCAGCAGCTTGTGGGGGGGATTCACAGATACGCAGTATTTT. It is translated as CASSLWGGFTDTQYF.

CDR3 residues: CASSIPQATNEKLFF. CDR3 coding DNA: TGTGCCAGTAGTATTCCTCAGGCAACTAATGAAAAACTGTTTTTT. The genes are TRBV19 and TRBJ1-4; D is unclear. The CDR3 spans 15 residues. Trimming shortened V by 3 bases and J by 0 bases, and 8 bases separated the two germline ends. Germline CDR1 LNHDA, CDR2 SQIVND (reference sequence).

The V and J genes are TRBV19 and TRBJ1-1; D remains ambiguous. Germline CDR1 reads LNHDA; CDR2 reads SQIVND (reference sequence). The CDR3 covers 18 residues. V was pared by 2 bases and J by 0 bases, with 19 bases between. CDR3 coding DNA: TGTGCCAGTAGTATAACATCCGGGATCTATAACATGAACACTGAAGCTTTCTTT. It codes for CASSITSGIYNMNTEAFF.

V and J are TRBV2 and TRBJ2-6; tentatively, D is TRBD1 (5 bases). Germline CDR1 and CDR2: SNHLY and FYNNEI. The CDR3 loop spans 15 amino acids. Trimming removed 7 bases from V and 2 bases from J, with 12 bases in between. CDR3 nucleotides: TGTGCCAGCACCAGGGTTCCGGCTGGGGCCAACGTCCTGACTTTC. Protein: CASTRVPAGANVLTF.

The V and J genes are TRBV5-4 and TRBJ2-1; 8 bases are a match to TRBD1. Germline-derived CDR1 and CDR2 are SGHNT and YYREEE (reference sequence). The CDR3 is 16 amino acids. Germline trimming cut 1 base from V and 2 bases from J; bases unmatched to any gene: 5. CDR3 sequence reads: CASSLQGASTYNEQFF. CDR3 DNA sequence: TGTGCCAGCAGCTTGCAGGGGGCATCAACCTACAATGAGCAGTTCTTC.

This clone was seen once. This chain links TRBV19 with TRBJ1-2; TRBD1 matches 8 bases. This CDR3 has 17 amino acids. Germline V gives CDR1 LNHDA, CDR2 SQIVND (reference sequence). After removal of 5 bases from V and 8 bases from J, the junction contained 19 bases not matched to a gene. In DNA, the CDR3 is TGTGCCAGTAGTCGACGAGGACAGGGTGGCCGCGTGGGAGGCTACACCTTC. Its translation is CASSRRGQGGRVGGYTF.